These 14 T cell receptor beta chains were sequenced from one sample in a study of blood T cells in healthy people across ages. Together with a sample-barcoded 5' primer, a J-beta primer mix was included in a second PCR lasting about 6 to 11 cycles. MiXCR, applied by TCRdb to the 5' RACE reads, yields one record per CDR3 protein. Among hundreds of thousands of distinct CDR3 sequences listed, 29% were seen once. What was sequenced was blood. These receptors were obtained from a woman at least 80 years old in good health.

This clonotype was seen ten or more times. The V call is TRBV5-1, the J call TRBJ2-3, with a weak D call TRBD1 (5 bases). The ends were cut back, 0 bases at V and 2 bases at J, with 10 bases in the middle. The germline CDR1 and CDR2 sequences are SGHRS and YFSETQ. There are 15 residues in the CDR3. CDR3 loop: CASSLVGHNTDTQYF. CDR3 nucleotides: TGCGCCAGCAGCTTGGTAGGACATAACACAGATACGCAGTATTTT.

This clonotype was found many times. The chain uses TRBV5-6 and TRBJ2-1; D is ambiguous. There are 15 residues in the CDR3. The germline V and J ends were trimmed by 0 bases and 0 bases, with 7 bases remaining between them. Looked up from germline, CDR1 is SGHDT and CDR2 is YYEEEE. DNA of the CDR3: TGTGCCAGCAGCTTGGGGTACAACTCCTACAATGAGCAGTTCTTC. Its protein is CASSLGYNSYNEQFF. The variable domain in full, completed from reference TRBV5-6 and TRBJ2-1, reads DAGVTQSPTHLIKTRGQQVTLRCSPKSGHDTVSWYQQALGQGPQFIFQYYEEEERQRGNFPDRFSGHQFPNYSSELNVNALLLGDSALYLCASSLGYNSYNEQFFGPGTRLTVL.

This clonotype was detected many times. The chain carries TRBV6-5 and TRBJ2-3; 7 nucleotides line up with TRBD1. J lost 2 bases, V lost 6 bases, and 11 bases had no gene match. CDR1 and CDR2 from the germline V gene are MNHEY and SVGAGI. There are 16 residues in the CDR3. The CDR3 loop is CASSQTGTVITDTQYF. The CDR3 coding sequence is TGTGCCAGCAGCCAGACAGGGACGGTTATCACAGATACGCAGTATTTT.

Many counts were recorded for this clonotype. This chain uses TRBV28 with TRBJ2-5; a possible D gene is TRBD2 (5 bases). V dropped 4 bases and J dropped 9 bases, with 9 bases sitting between them. Germline CDR1 is MDHEN and CDR2 is SYDVKM. This CDR3 is 11 amino acids long. Here the CDR3 reads CASSSVGAQYF. The CDR3 region has the DNA TGTGCCAGCAGTTCCGTCGGGGCCCAGTACTTC.

The table lists this clonotype with a few counts. An end of the junction differs from the germline gene, which may be a read error. This chain links TRBV10-3 with TRBJ1-5, with a tentative D call TRBD1 (6 bases). This CDR3 is 17 amino acids long. CDR1 and CDR2 (germline): ENHRY, SYGVKD. This CDR3 is CVISGEAHGGLNQPQHF. Here the CDR3 DNA reads TGTGTCATCAGTGGGGAGGCCCACGGGGGCCTCAATCAGCCCCAGCATTTT.

The V and J genes are TRBV5-1 and TRBJ2-5; D is perhaps TRBD2 (5 bases). Germline V lookup: CDR1 SGHRS, CDR2 YFSETQ. The CDR3 length is 15 residues. The V gene lost 0 bases and the J gene lost 0 bases, with 9 bases spanning the gap. DNA for the CDR3: TGCGCCAGCAGCTTGGGCGGGCCGTACCAAGAGACCCAGTACTTC. Its protein product is CASSLGGPYQETQYF. Variable domain in full (rest from reference TRBV5-1 and TRBJ2-5): KAGVTQTPRYLIKTRGQQVTLSCSPISGHRSVSWYQQTPGQGLQFLFEYFSETQRNKGNFPGRFSGRQFSNSRSEMNVSTLELGDSALYLCASSLGGPYQETQYFGPGTRLLVL.

This clonotype was detected ten times or more. DNA of the CDR3: TGTGCCAGCAGTTACTCGGGCGGACTGTTGAGCTCCTACGAGCAGTACTTC. It specifies CASSYSGGLLSSYEQYF. The chain links TRBV6-2 or TRBV6-3 to TRBJ2-7, with D perhaps matching TRBD2 (5 bases). V was trimmed by 0 bases and J by 0 bases, leaving 15 bases between them. CDR3 length: 17 amino acids. CDR1 MNHEY and CDR2 SVGEGT come from the germline V gene.

The gene calls are TRBV6-1 and TRBJ2-4; 11 bases match TRBD1. V gave up 6 bases and J gave up 13 bases; unmatched junction bases: 14. Germline V gene lookup returns CDR1 MNHNS and CDR2 SASEGT. The CDR3 extends over 15 amino acids. The CDR3 protein is CASRNQGQGANKQYF. CDR3 DNA: TGTGCCAGCAGAAATCAAGGACAGGGGGCGAACAAGCAGTACTTC.

As regards this clonotype: This sequence may be a read error, since a much larger clone differs from it by one base. The genes are TRBV27 and TRBJ2-7, with TRBD2 matching 7 bases. Germline V gene lookup returns CDR1 MNHEY and CDR2 SMNVEV (reference sequence). With V trimmed by 5 bases and J by 7 bases, 17 bases remained unmatched. The CDR3 has 16 amino acids. As DNA, the CDR3 is TGTGCCAGCAGTCGTGAGCCGGGGAGGGCCTACAATGAGCAGTACTTC. Protein product: CASSREPGRAYNEQYF.

The gene calls are TRBV20-1 and TRBJ1-2; D call uncertain. The germline V and J ends were trimmed by 0 bases and 6 bases, with 11 bases remaining between them. Germline V lookup: CDR1 DFQATT, CDR2 SNEGSKA (reference sequence). The CDR3 covers 13 residues. The CDR3 DNA reads TGCAGTGCTAGAGATACAGAATTGGATGGCTACACCTTC. This translates into CSARDTELDGYTF.

This clonotype was counted many times. The chain carries TRBV5-4 and TRBJ2-5, with 10 bases aligning to TRBD2. V gave up 4 bases and J gave up 2 bases; unmatched junction bases: 5. Looked up from germline, CDR1 is SGHNT and CDR2 is YYREEE (reference sequence). This CDR3 region has 15 residues. CDR3 region: CASSRGLAVQETQYF. DNA of the CDR3: TGTGCCAGCAGCCGAGGACTAGCGGTTCAAGAGACCCAGTACTTC.

This clonotype occurred many times. This rearrangement joins TRBV5-6 to TRBJ2-7; D could derive from TRBD1 or TRBD2 (5 bases each). V gave up 4 bases and J gave up 2 bases, with 13 bases separating them. CDR1 SGHDT and CDR2 YYEEEE come from the germline V gene. The CDR3 extends over 14 amino acids. The CDR3 protein is CASSGLRGAYEQYF. The CDR3 region has the DNA TGTGCCAGCAGCGGTCTTCGAGGGGCCTACGAGCAGTACTTC.

This clonotype was counted at least ten times. This chain joins TRBV5-1 and TRBJ1-2, with D hard to call. The CDR3 runs to 10 residues. Deletions cut 9 bases from V and 5 bases from J, with 8 bases between. Germline V gene sequence: CDR1 SGHRS, CDR2 YFSETQ. For the CDR3, the DNA is TGCGCCATCGATGGATATGGCTACACCTTC. Translated: CAIDGYGYTF.

The rearrangement joins TRBV5-6 to TRBJ1-5; no firm D call. The CDR3 is 14 amino acids. Trimming took 2 bases from V and 5 from J, leaving 11 bases between them. Germline V gene lookup returns CDR1 SGHDT and CDR2 YYEEEE. The CDR3 region has the DNA TGTGCCAGCAGCTTCGGCAGGAATGATCAGCCCCAGCATTTT. Protein product: CASSFGRNDQPQHF.